The text below deals with one T cell receptor beta chain. No antigen is known for it. No quality values exist for individual bases; no much larger clone is one base distant. TCRbeta CDR3 regions were amplified from genomic DNA using the immunoSEQ Assay, a bias-controlled multiplex PCR. In the authors' own workflow: Nucleated cell counts per sample were estimated from amplification of reference gene primers within the assay. To quantify the absolute abundance of each unique TCRbeta CDR3 rearrangement, sequence reads were collapsed and filtered. For each sample, productive Simpson clonality was calculated by taking the square root of Simpson's diversity index across productive rearrangements. Held by TCRdb, this immuneACCESS table contains in-frame sequences only and omits some clones. Under half of the omission traces to an unresolved V gene where checked; the cause of the rest is unknown. The V and J calls and clone size are taken from that table; D and trimming were inferred from the DNA. This sample lists approximately 240,000 clones; about 89% were detected once. 1.5% to 2% of the sample rests with the top ten.

The source of the sample is a study of blood T cell repertoires in COVID-19 (dated by TCRdb to about 2020). Regarding the study in general: Samples from collaborators originated in the United States, Italy and Spain and spanned both the acute and convalescent phases of COVID-19. The prospective study material was composed of cDNA or gDNA derived from T cells, B-cell-depleted T cells, or PBMCs. The dataset comprised deeply sampled blood TCRbeta repertoires from subjects exposed to, actively infected with, or recovered from COVID-19. The repertoires were released in a freely available public database meant as a resource for research on the immune response to SARS-CoV-2. The samples were drawn from the first 160 participants of the ongoing ImmuneRACE study and from 950 to 1,500 subjects provided by 6 global collaborators. Nearly every sample came with metadata listing a de-identified subject ID, COVID-19 status, age in years and sex. Where available, HLA class I and class II types were taken from metadata supplied by the sample provider and were not determined by assay-based typing.

The paper as a whole reports these results and caveats: Clinical and demographic metadata were provided uncurated, with the amount varying by source and participant.

Enrolling through a virtual design, the prospective study's participants ranged in age from roughly 18 to 89 years and lived across roughly 24 United States geographic areas. In the prospective study, participants were assigned to cohorts based on the clinical history participants reported in a screening survey and a study questionnaire. ImmuneRACE Cohort 3 recovered participants were defined by two consecutive negative NP/OP PCR tests, healthcare professional clearance, or symptom resolution. In the prospective study, mobile phlebotomists collected whole blood, serum and a nasopharyngeal or oropharyngeal swab from each participant. Participants in the prospective study had the option to provide additional blood draws and questionnaires over an approximately two-month period. Blood samples from the prospective study were shipped frozen or at room temperature prior to DNA extraction. Relative to germline, V is missing 2 bases and J is missing 0 bases, with 1 base of the junction outside any gene match. The CDR3 spans 14 residues, from the cysteine through the phenylalanine. Of the read, only the CDR3 DNA is kept; its 42 bases are in frame from base 1. Taken from the germline V gene (reference sequence), the CDR1 and CDR2 loops are LGHDT and YNNKEL.

The sequencing input was PBMCs or T cells enriched from blood (not recorded which). The sequence links TRBV3-1 (or the pseudogene TRBV3-2) to TRBJ2-7, with 7 junctional bases fitting TRBD1. The origin of this receptor is a woman aged 18-29 years who had recovered from COVID-19. The CDR3 protein is CASSQWDSSYEQYF. The DNA is as follows: TGTGCCAGCAGCCAATGGGACAGCTCCTACGAGCAGTACTTC.